The clone carrying this TCR beta chain was observed a few times. This specimen comes from a study of blood T cells in healthy people across ages. The CDR3 totals 16 residues. Deletions cut 3 bases from V and 2 bases from J, with 17 bases between. CDR1 is ENHRY and CDR2 is SYGVKD in the germline V gene. A sample-barcoded 5' primer and a J-beta primer mix were used in a second PCR of roughly 6 to 11 cycles. TCRdb recomputed calls from the 5' RACE reads with MiXCR, one row per CDR3 protein. The table includes about 1.4 million distinct CDR3 sequences, approximately 59% detected once. Sequences were obtained from blood. The J gene is TRBJ2-7, the V gene TRBV10-3; D may be TRBD2 (6 bases). The source is a man younger than 30 in good health. The CDR3 here is CAISDSNGRQTYEQYF. The CDR3 DNA reads TGTGCCATCAGTGACTCTAATGGGAGGCAGACCTACGAGCAGTACTTC.